This T cell receptor (beta chain) was profiled in a study (dated by TCRdb to 2016 to 2018). CDR1 and CDR2, per the germline V gene, are SGDLS and YYNGEE. V is reduced by 0 bases and J by 2 bases, leaving a spacing of 8 bases between them. The CDR3 contains 14 residues, cysteine and phenylalanine counted. Just the 42-base CDR3 DNA is kept, in frame starting at base 1. The library was built by means of RT-PCR. Sequenced on an Illumina MiSeq. The public sequencing data were trimmed at Q25 with fastp and processed into clonotypes with MiXCR by TCRdb, which kept only in-frame beta chains. Here each entry gathers all rows of one CDR3 protein and keeps the most common genes and DNA. Present in this sample are more than 550,000 distinct CDR3 sequences, approximately 15% of which were seen just once. The top ten constitute 3.6% of the sample. This clonotype turned up a few times. Its antigen is still unknown. Nothing much larger sits one base from this clone, and base qualities are not available.

The sequenced sample consisted of memory CD4+ T cells from blood. The chain joins TRBV9 to TRBJ2-5; the D gene is perhaps TRBD2, from 5 matching bases. The sequence came from a female donor in good health, serving as a healthy control. The DNA sequence is given as TGTGCCAGCAGCGTAGGAGGGTTACAAGAGACCCAGTACTTC. Its protein is CASSVGGLQETQYF. Reference TRBV9 and TRBJ2-5 genes cover what lies past the CDR3, so the full variable domain is DSGVTQTPKHLITATGQRVTLRCSPRSGDLSVYWYQQSLDQGLQFLIQYYNGEERAKGNILERFSAQQFPDLHSELNLSSLELGDSALYFCASSVGGLQETQYFGPGTRLLVL.